The sequence of this T cell receptor beta chain was determined in a study of T cell repertoires in cytomegalovirus infection. Findings of the study overall: Dominating the ex vivo response were HLA-C-restricted CMV-specific TCR beta clonotypes. Summed frequency of public TCR beta families distinguished CMV carriers with the relevant HLA.

TCRdb redid the calling of the reads with MiXCR, one entry per CDR3 protein. The sample has about half a million distinct CDR3 sequences, about 33% seen once. Germline V lookup: CDR1 SEHNR, CDR2 FQNEAQ (reference sequence). The CDR3 is made up of 15 amino acids. V lost 2 bases and J 2 bases, leaving 10 bases between the germline ends. This clonotype appeared a few times. The antigen is undetermined. Specimen: cultured PBMCs, collected from culture after CMV antigen stimulation. This TCR derives from a human donor in good health (CMV status not recorded). Some clones in this sample may be carry-over from other donors' samples. The rearrangement joins TRBV7-9 to TRBJ1-3, with D hard to call. In DNA form, the CDR3 reads TGTGCCAGCAGCTTATATACAGTGCCTGGAAACACCATATATTTT. Protein: CASSLYTVPGNTIYF.